The source of this T cell receptor (beta chain) is a study of Graves' ophthalmopathy and Graves' hyperthyroidism. At the level of the study: Stable hyperthyroidism referred to disease that showed no ophthalmopathy within 18 months of follow-up.

Scientists amplified the TCR beta CDR3 regions from RNA transcripts. RT-PCR with HTBI primers came first, then second-round multiplex PCR. One entry per CDR3 protein, called by TCRdb with MiXCR from the multiplex PCR reads. Counted here are about 1.2 million distinct CDR3 sequences, about 40% occurring once; the ten biggest clones make up approximately 10%. In the case of this clonotype: Antigen unknown.

The CDR3 covers 14 residues. Trimming cost V 3 bases and J 7 bases, with 18 bases left between them. Germline V lookup: CDR1 DFQATT, CDR2 SNEGSKA (reference sequence). The hyperthyroidism patients, aged 18 to 65, had been newly diagnosed, with under 2 months' duration. Study-level points and caveats: Ophthalmopathy progression predictions by the model showed approximately 75% specificity and approximately 71% sensitivity. Most expanded thyroid clonotypes above 0.001 frequency also appeared in blood.

Sequenced input: peripheral blood or thyroid tissue (not recorded which). The chain combines TRBV20-1 with TRBJ1-2, with D unclear. This TCR came from an adult man with Graves' hyperthyroidism. CDR3 sequence reads: CSASEGRLGGGYTF. CDR3 bases: TGCAGTGCTAGCGAGGGCAGGCTCGGAGGTGGCTACACCTTC.